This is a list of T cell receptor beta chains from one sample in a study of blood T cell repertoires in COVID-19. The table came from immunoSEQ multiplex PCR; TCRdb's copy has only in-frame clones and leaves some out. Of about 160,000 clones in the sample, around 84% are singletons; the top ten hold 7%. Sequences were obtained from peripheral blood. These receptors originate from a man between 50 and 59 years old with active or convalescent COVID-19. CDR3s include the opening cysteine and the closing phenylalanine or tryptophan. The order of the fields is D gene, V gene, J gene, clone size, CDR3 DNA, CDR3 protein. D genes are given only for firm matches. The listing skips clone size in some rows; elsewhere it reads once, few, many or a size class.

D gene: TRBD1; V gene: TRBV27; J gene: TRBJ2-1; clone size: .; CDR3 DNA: TGTGCCAGCAGTTTGAGGACAGGGGGCAATGAGCAGTTCTTC; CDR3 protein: CASSLRTGGNEQFF
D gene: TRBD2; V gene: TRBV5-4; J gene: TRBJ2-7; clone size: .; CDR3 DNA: TGTGCCAGCAGCTACTTAGCGGGGGCTGACATCGAGCAGTACTTC; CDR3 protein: CASSYLAGADIEQYF
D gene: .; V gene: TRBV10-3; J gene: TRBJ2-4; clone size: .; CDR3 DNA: TGTGCCATCAGTGGGATTTCAGGGGAAGGAAAAAACATTCAGTACTTC; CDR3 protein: CAISGISGEGKNIQYF
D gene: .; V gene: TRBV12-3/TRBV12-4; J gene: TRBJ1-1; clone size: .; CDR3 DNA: TGTGCCAGCAACCAGACAGGAAACACTGAAGCTTTCTTT; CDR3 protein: CASNQTGNTEAFF
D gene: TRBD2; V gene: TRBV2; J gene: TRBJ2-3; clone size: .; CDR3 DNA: TGTGCCAGCAAAGCGGGGGGCACAGATACGCAGTATTTT; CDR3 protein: CASKAGGTDTQYF
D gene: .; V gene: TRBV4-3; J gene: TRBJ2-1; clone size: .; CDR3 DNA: TGCGCCAGCAGCCAACCCGGAGTAAATGAGCAGTTCTTC; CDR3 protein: CASSQPGVNEQFF
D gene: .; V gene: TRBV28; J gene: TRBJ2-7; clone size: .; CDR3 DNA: TGTGCCAGCACCCGACAGCCATCCTCCTACGAGCAGTACTTC; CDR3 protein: CASTRQPSSYEQYF
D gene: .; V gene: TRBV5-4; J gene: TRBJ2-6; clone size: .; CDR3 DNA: TGTGCCAGCAGCTTTCCCGGCTCTGGGGCCAACGTCCTGACTTTC; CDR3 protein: CASSFPGSGANVLTF
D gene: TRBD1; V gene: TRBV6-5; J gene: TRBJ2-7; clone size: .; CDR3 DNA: TGTGCCAGCAGTCAAACAGGGGGTGAGCAGTACTTC; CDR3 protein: CASSQTGGEQYF
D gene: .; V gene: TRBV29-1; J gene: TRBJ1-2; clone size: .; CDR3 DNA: TGCAGCGTTGTCGCGGGCCGGGAAGGCTACACCTTC; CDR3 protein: CSVVAGREGYTF
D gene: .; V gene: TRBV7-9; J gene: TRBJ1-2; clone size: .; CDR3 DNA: TGTGCCAGCAGCTTAGGGGGCCTTAGGAGCGGCTACACCTTC; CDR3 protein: CASSLGGLRSGYTF
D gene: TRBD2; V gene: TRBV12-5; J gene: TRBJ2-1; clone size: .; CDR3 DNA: TGTGCTAGTGGTACTGCTAGCGGGCGCGCTACCTACAATGAGCAGTTCTTC; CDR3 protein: CASGTASGRATYNEQFF
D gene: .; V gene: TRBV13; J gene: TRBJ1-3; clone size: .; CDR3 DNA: TGTGCCAGCAGCTTAGGCGGGAGGTTGCGAGGAAACACCATATATTTT; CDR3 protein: CASSLGGRLRGNTIYF
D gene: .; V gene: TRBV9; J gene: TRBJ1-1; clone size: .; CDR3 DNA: TGTGCCAGCAGCGTAGGGGGCAGACCCGATAACACTGAAGCTTTCTTT; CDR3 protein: CASSVGGRPDNTEAFF
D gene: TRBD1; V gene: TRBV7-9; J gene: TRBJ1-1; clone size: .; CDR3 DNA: TGTGCCAGCAGCCTTACAGGGGGCGGAGGTAACACTGAAGCTTTCTTT; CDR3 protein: CASSLTGGGGNTEAFF
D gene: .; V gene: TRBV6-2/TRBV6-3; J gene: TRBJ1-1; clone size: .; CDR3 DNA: TGTGCCAGCAGTGTAGGACAGTCGAACACTGAAGCTTTCTTT; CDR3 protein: CASSVGQSNTEAFF
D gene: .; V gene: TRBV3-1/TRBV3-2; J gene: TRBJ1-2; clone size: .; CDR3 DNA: TGTGCCAGCAGCCAAGCCCAGGGTGGCTACACCTTC; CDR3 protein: CASSQAQGGYTF
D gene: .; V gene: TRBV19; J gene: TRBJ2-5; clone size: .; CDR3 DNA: TGTGCCAGTAGTAGTATGTGGGGAGCCCAAGAGACCCAGTACTTC; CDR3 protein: CASSSMWGAQETQYF
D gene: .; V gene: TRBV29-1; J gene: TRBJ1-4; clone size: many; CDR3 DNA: TGCAGCGTTGATGTACAGGGTAGGGGAAAACTGTTTTTT; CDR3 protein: CSVDVQGRGKLFF
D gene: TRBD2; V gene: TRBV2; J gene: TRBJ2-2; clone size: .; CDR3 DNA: TGTGCCAGCAGTGAAGACCCGGGGGGGAGGAGTATCGGGGAGCTGTTTTTT; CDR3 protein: CASSEDPGGRSIGELFF
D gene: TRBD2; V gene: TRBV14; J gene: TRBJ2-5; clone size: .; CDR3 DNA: TGTGCCAGCAGCCACCAGGCACTAGCGGGAGAGGAGACCCAGTACTTC; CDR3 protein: CASSHQALAGEETQYF
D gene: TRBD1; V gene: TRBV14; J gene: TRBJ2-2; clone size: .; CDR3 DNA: TGTGCCAGCAGCCTCAGGACAGGCCTCAACACCGGGGAGCTGTTTTTT; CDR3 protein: CASSLRTGLNTGELFF
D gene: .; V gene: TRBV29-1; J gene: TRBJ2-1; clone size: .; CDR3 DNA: TGCAGCGTTGCGGTGGGAAGGGGAATGGTGAGCGAGCAGTTCTTC; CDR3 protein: CSVAVGRGMVSEQFF
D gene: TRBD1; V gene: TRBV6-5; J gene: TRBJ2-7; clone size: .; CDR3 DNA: TGTGCCAGCAGACCGACAGGGGGCTACGAGCAGTACTTC; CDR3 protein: CASRPTGGYEQYF
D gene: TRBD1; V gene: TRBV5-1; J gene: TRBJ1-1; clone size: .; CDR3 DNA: TGCGCCAGCAGCTTGCATACACAGGGGGAGAACACTGAAGCTTTCTTT; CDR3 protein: CASSLHTQGENTEAFF
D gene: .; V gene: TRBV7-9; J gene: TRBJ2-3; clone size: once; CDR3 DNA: TGTGCCAGCAGTCAAACTACAGATACGCAGTATTTT; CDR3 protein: CASSQTTDTQYF
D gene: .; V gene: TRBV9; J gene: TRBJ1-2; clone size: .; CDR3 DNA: TGTGCCAGCAGCGTAGAGGGACAAAGACCCTATGGCTACACCTTC; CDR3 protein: CASSVEGQRPYGYTF
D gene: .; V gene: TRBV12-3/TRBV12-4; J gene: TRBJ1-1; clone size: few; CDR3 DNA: TGTGCCAGCAGTTTAAGGGGTGAAGCTTTCTTT; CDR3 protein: CASSLRGEAFF
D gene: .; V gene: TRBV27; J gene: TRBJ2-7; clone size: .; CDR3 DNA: TGTGCCAGCAGTTTGGTAGCTGGGAGCCACGAGCAGTACTTC; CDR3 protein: CASSLVAGSHEQYF
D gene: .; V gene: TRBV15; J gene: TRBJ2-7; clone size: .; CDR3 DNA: TGTGCCACCAGCAGAGCCCAGACAGAAAACTACGAGCAGTACTTC; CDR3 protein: CATSRAQTENYEQYF
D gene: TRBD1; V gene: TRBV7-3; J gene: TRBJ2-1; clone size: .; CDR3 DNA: TGTGCCAGCAGCTCATTGGGGCGGGGGACAGGGAAAAACAATGAGCAGTTCTTC; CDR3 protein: CASSSLGRGTGKNNEQFF
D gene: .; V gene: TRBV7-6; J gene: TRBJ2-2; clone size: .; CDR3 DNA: TGTGCCAGCAGCTTAGTCACCAAGTTCAGTCCCACCGGGGAGCTGTTTTTT; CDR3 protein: CASSLVTKFSPTGELFF
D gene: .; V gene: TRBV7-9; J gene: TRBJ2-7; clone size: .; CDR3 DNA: TGTGCCAGCAGCTTAACACAGGGCTCCATGGGGGAGCAGTACTTC; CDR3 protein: CASSLTQGSMGEQYF
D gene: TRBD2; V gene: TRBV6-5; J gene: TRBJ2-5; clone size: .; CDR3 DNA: TGTGCCTCGGGACTAGCGGGCCCAACTCTCCACACCCAGTACTTC; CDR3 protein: CASGLAGPTLHTQYF
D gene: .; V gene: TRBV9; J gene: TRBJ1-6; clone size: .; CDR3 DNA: TGTGCCAGCAGCTCCGGCGTTCGGTACGGGCACTTT; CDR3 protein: CASSSGVRYGHF
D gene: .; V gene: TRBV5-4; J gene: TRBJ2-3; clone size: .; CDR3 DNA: TGTGCCAGCAGCACCACAGAATTTAGCACAGATACGCAGTATTTT; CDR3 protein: CASSTTEFSTDTQYF
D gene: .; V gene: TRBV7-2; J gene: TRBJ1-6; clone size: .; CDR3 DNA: TGTGCCAGCAGCTTAGGTCGGCCGGGTATTTCACCCCTCCACTTT; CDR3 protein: CASSLGRPGISPLHF
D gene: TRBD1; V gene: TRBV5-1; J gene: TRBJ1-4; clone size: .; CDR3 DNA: TGCGCCAGCAGCACTACCTCAGGGGGGCCTAATGAAAAACTGTTTTTT; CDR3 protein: CASSTTSGGPNEKLFF
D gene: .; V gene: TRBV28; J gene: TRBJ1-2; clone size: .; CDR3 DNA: TGTGCCAGCAGTACGGGTACAGGGACCTATGGCTACACCTTC; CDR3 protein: CASSTGTGTYGYTF
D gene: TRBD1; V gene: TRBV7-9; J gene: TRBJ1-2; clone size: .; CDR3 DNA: TGTGCCAGCAGCTCGGGACAGGGAAGAGGCTACACCTTC; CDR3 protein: CASSSGQGRGYTF
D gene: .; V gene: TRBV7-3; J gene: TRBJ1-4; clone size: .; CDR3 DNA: TGTGCCAGCAGCTTAGTAGCGGGAGAAGGACTGTTTTTT; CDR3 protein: CASSLVAGEGLFF
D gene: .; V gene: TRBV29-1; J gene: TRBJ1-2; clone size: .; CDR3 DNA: TGCAGCGTTGAACAGGGTAACTATGGCTACACCTTC; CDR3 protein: CSVEQGNYGYTF
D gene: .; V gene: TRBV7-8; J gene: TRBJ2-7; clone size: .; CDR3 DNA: TGTGCCAGCAGTGTTCTGACGACAGCCTACGAGCAGTACTTC; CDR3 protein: CASSVLTTAYEQYF
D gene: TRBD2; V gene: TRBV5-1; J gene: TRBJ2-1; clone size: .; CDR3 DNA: TGCGCCAGCAGCTTGGAAGCAAGCGGGGGGACAAATGAGCAGTTCTTC; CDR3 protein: CASSLEASGGTNEQFF
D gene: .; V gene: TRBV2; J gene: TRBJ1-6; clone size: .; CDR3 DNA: TGTGCCAGCACCCTGAATACGGGGGGTATCTCTAATTCACCCCTCCACTTT; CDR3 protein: CASTLNTGGISNSPLHF
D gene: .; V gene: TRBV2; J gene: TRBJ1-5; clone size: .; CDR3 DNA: TGTGCCAGCAGTGCCCCAGGGTATAGCAATCAGCCCCAGCATTTT; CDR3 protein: CASSAPGYSNQPQHF
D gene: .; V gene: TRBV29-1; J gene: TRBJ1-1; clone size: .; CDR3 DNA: TGCAGGAGAATTACAGGGTCTCGGTTCACTGAAGCTTTCTTT; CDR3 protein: CRRITGSRFTEAFF
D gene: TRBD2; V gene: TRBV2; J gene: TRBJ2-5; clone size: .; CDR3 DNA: TGTGCCAGCAGTGGGTTAGCGGGGGGGGTTGTAAGGTTCGAGACCCAGTACTTC; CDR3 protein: CASSGLAGGVVRFETQYF